A selection of T cell receptor beta chains follows, all from one sample in a study of T cells after yellow fever vaccination. TCRdb reprocessed the 5' RACE reads via MiXCR and lists one record per CDR3 protein. The table records under 400,000 distinct CDR3 sequences, roughly 11% of them present only once. The specimen comprised PBMCs, sampled on the day of the first yellow fever vaccination. The source is a young man who received the YFV17D yellow fever vaccine. Each CDR3 is given with its conserved first and last residue. A D gene is named only where the DNA matches it firmly. Only part of the rows carry a size: once, few, many, or a class if the clone is expanded.

clone size	V gene	J gene	D gene	CDR3 DNA	CDR3 protein
NA	TRBV12-3/TRBV12-4	TRBJ2-7	NA	TGTGCCAGCAGTTTTATTCTGAACGAGCAGTACTTC	CASSFILNEQYF
few	TRBV5-5	TRBJ1-4	NA	TGTGCCAGCAGCGCCTACATTGCAACTAATGAAAAACTGTTTTTT	CASSAYIATNEKLFF
few	TRBV20-1	TRBJ2-5	NA	TGCAGTGCTAGGGCGGTGGGCCGGTCTTGGGGAACCCAGTACTTC	CSARAVGRSWGTQYF
NA	TRBV29-1	TRBJ1-2	NA	TGCAGCGGTTGGATAGGGGGTGGCTATGGCTACACCTTC	CSGWIGGGYGYTF
NA	TRBV6-1	TRBJ1-6	NA	TGTGCCAGCAGTGAAATCGGAGGGGTCTATAATTCACCCCTCCACTTT	CASSEIGGVYNSPLHF
NA	TRBV4-2	TRBJ2-7	TRBD2	TGTGCCAGCAGCCAAGAGGGTTGGGTAGCGGGGGATAGTGAGCAGTACTTC	CASSQEGWVAGDSEQYF
NA	TRBV7-2	TRBJ1-1	NA	TGTGCCAGCAGCTTAGCGAAAACAGCTAACACTGAAGCTTTCTTT	CASSLAKTANTEAFF
few	TRBV6-5	TRBJ2-7	NA	TGTGCCAGCAGCTATAGGGCACGGGGCGAGCAGTACTTC	CASSYRARGEQYF
NA	TRBV7-2	TRBJ2-1	TRBD1	TGTGCCAGCAGCCAAGACAGGGCTGGTGGGTACAATGAGCAGTTCTTC	CASSQDRAGGYNEQFF
NA	TRBV20-1	TRBJ1-2	NA	TGCAGTGCTAGAGATCAGGTTTCCGGGGGCCGAAACTATGGCTACACCTTC	CSARDQVSGGRNYGYTF
NA	TRBV2	TRBJ1-2	TRBD1	TGTGCCAGCACCGGGACAGGGGGCGACTATGGCTACACCTTC	CASTGTGGDYGYTF
few	TRBV20-1	TRBJ2-2	NA	TGCAGTGCTAGAGTTCAGGGGAGCGGGGAGCTGTTTTTT	CSARVQGSGELFF
few	TRBV5-1	TRBJ2-2	TRBD1	TGCGCCAGCAGCAGCGGGACAGGGCACACCGGGGAGCTGTTTTTT	CASSSGTGHTGELFF
NA	TRBV4-2	TRBJ2-6	NA	TGTGCCAGCAGCCAAGATCTCGCGTTAGGGGCCAACGTCCTGACTTTC	CASSQDLALGANVLTF
NA	TRBV6-1	TRBJ2-3	TRBD2	TGTGCCAGCGAGGGGAGCGGGGGGGCCGATACGCAGTATTTT	CASEGSGGADTQYF
few	TRBV4-3	TRBJ1-1	NA	TGCGCCAGCAGCCAAAAAACAGGGACGGGCACTGAAGCTTTCTTT	CASSQKTGTGTEAFF
many	TRBV5-1	TRBJ1-2	NA	TGCGCCAGCAGCGGACGTCCAGGGGCGCTTGGCTACACCTTC	CASSGRPGALGYTF
NA	TRBV7-6	TRBJ2-1	NA	TGTGCCAGCAGCTTAGAGGCCGGCCGGCACAATGAGCAGTTCTTC	CASSLEAGRHNEQFF
few	TRBV4-3	TRBJ1-1	TRBD1	TGCGCCAGCAGCCACGAAGGGGGCAGAGAAGCTTTCTTT	CASSHEGGREAFF
many	TRBV4-3	TRBJ1-2	NA	TGCGCCAGCAGCCAAGCCTCTGGACAGACTAACTATGGCTACACCTTC	CASSQASGQTNYGYTF
few	TRBV28	TRBJ2-3	NA	TGTGCCAGCAGCCAGGGGGGAGGGGGGGCCTACACAGATACGCAGTATTTT	CASSQGGGGAYTDTQYF
few	TRBV4-1	TRBJ1-6	NA	TGCGCCAGCAGCTCCCCGACAGCAACCAATTCACCCCTCCACTTT	CASSSPTATNSPLHF
NA	TRBV7-9	TRBJ2-3	TRBD1	TGTGCCAGCAGCTTCGGACAGGGGGAGAGCACAGATACGCAGTATTTT	CASSFGQGESTDTQYF
many	TRBV29-1	TRBJ2-4	NA	TGCAGCGTTGTGTGGGGGGAAAACATTCAGTACTTC	CSVVWGENIQYF
many	TRBV12-3/TRBV12-4	TRBJ1-2	NA	TGTGCCAGCAGTTTTTCCGGCTACACCTTC	CASSFSGYTF